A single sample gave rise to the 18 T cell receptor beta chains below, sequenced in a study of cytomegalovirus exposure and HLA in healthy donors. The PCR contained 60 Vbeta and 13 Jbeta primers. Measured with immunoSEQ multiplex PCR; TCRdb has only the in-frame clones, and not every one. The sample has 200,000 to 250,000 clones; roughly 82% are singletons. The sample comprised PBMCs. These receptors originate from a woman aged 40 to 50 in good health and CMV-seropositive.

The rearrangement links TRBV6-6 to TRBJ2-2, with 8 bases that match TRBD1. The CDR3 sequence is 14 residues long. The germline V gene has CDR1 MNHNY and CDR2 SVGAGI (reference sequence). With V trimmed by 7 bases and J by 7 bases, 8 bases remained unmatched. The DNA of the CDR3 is TGTGCCAGCACAAGACAGGGGCTTATCGGGGAGCTGTTTTTT. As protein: CASTRQGLIGELFF.

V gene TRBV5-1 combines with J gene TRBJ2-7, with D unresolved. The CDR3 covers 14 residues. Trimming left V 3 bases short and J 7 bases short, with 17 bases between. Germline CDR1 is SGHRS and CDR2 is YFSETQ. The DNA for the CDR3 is TGCGCCAGCAGCTCAACGCCGGGTGCGTGGGAGCAGTACTTC. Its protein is CASSSTPGAWEQYF.

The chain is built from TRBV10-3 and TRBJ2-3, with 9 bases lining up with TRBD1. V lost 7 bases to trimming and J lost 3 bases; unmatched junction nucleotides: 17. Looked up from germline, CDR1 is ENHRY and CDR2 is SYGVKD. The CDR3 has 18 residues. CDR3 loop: CAINQPGTGLATTDTQYF. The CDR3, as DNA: TGTGCCATCAACCAACCCGGGACAGGGCTCGCTACGACAGATACGCAGTATTTT.

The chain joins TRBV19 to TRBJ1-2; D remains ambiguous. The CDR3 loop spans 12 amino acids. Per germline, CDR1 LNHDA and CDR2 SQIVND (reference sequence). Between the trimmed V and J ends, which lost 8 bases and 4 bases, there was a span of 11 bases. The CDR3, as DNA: TGTGCCAGTGGTGATAGAGCCTATGGCTACACCTTC. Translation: CASGDRAYGYTF.

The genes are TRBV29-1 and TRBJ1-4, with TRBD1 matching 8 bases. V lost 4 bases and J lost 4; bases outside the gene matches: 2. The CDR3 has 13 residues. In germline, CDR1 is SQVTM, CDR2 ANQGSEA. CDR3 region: CSVGTGINEKLFF. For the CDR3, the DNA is TGCAGCGTTGGGACAGGGATTAATGAAAAACTGTTTTTT.

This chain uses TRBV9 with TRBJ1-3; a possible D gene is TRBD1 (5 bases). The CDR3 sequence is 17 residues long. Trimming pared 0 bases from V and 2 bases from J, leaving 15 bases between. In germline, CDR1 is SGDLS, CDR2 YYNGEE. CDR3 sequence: CASSVATGRVTGNTIYF. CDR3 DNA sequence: TGTGCCAGCAGCGTAGCTACTGGCAGGGTAACTGGAAACACCATATATTTT.

For the CDR3, the DNA is TGTGCTAGTGGTTGGGATGGGACTAGTCGGGTAGAGACCCAGTACTTC. Its translation: CASGWDGTSRVETQYF. The chain has TRBV12-5 and TRBJ2-5; TRBD2 aligns across 8 bases. CDR3 size: 16 residues. V gave up 4 bases and J gave up 4 bases; unmatched junction bases: 11. CDR1 LGHNT and CDR2 FRNRAP come from the germline V gene.

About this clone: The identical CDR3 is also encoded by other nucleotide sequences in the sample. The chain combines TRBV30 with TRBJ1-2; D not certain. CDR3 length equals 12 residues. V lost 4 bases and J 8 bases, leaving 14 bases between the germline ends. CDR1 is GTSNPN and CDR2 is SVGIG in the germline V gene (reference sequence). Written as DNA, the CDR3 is TGTGCCTGGAAATCGCCCTGGGCGGGCTACACCTTC. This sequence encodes CAWKSPWAGYTF.

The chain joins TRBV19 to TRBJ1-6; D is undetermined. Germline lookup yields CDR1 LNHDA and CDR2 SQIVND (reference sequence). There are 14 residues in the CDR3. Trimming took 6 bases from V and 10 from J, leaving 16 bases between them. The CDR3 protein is CASSWVISGSPLHF. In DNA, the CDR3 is TGTGCCAGTAGCTGGGTGATCAGCGGATCACCCCTCCACTTT.

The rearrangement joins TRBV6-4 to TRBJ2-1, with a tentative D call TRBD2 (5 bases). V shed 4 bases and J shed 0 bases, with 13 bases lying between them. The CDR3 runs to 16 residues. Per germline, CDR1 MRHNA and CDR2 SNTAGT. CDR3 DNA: TGTGCCAGCAGTGTGAGCGGCGGCTTCTCCTACAATGAGCAGTTCTTC. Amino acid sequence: CASSVSGGFSYNEQFF.

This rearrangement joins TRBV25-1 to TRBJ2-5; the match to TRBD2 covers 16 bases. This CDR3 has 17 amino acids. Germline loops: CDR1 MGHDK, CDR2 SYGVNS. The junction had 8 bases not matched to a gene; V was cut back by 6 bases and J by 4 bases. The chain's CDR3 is CASRGTSGGAKLETQYF. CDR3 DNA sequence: TGTGCCAGCAGGGGGACTAGCGGGGGGGCTAAGTTAGAGACCCAGTACTTC.

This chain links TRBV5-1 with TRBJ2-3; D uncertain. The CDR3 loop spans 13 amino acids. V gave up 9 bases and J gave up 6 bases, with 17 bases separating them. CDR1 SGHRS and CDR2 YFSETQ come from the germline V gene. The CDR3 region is CATSPMSLDTQYF. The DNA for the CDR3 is TGCGCCACCTCTCCTATGTCGCTCGATACGCAGTATTTT.

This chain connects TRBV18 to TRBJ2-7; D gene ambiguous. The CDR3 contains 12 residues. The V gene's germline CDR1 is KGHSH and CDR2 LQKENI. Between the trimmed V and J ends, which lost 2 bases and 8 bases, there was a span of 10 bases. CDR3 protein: CASSPDNFQQYF. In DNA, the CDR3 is TGTGCCAGCTCACCAGACAATTTTCAGCAGTACTTC.

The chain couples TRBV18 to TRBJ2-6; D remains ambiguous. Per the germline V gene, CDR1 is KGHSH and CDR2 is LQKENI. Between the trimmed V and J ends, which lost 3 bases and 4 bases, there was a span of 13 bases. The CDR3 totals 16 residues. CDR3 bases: TGTGCCAGCTCACCTCAACGGTCAACGGGGGCCAACGTCCTGACTTTC. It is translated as CASSPQRSTGANVLTF.

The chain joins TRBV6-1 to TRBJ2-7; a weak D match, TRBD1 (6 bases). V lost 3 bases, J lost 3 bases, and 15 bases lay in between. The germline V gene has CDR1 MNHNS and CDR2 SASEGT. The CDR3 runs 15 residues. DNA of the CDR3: TGTGCCAGCAGTGAGGGGGCGGGCAGGCTCTACGAGCAGTACTTC. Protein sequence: CASSEGAGRLYEQYF.

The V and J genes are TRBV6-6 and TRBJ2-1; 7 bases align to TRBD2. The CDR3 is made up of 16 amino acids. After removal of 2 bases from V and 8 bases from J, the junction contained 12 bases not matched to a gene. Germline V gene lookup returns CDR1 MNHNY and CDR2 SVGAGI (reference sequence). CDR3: CASSYRGRSSGDEQFF. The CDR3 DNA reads TGTGCCAGCAGTTACCGTGGTCGGTCTAGCGGCGATGAGCAGTTCTTC.

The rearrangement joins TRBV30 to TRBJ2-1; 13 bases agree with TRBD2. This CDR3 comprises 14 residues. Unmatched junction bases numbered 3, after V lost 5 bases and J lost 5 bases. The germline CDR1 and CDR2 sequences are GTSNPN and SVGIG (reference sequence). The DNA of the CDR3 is TGTGCCTGGGCGGGACTAGCGGGGAACAATGAGCAGTTCTTC. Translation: CAWAGLAGNNEQFF.

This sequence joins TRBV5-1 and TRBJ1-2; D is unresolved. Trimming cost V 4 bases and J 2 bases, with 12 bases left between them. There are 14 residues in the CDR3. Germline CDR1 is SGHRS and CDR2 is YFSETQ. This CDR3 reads CASSGHPVNYGYTF. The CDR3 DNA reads TGCGCCAGCAGCGGGCACCCAGTGAACTATGGCTACACCTTC.